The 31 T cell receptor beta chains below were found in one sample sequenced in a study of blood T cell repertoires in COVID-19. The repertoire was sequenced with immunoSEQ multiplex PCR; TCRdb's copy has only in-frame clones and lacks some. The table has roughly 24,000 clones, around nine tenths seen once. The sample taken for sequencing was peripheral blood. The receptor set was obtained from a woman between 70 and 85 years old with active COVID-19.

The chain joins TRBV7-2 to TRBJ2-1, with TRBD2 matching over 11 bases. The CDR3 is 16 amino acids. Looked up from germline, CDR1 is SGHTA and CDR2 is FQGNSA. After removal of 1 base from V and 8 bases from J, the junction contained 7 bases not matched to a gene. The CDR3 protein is CASSLGLAGGGDEQFF. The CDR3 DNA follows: TGTGCCAGCAGCTTAGGCCTAGCGGGGGGCGGGGATGAGCAGTTCTTC.

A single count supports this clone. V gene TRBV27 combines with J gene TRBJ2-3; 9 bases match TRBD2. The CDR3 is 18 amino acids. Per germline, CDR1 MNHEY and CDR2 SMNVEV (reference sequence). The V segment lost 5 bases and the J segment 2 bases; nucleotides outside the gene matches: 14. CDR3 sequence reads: CASSPLVVAGAHTDTQYF. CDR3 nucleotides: TGTGCCAGCAGTCCCTTGGTAGTAGCGGGGGCCCACACAGATACGCAGTATTTT.

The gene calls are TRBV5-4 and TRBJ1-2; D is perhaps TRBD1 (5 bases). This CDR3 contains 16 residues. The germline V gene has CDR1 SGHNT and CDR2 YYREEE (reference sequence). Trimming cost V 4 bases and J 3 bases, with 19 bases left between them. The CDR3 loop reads CASSDPTGVFDYGYTF. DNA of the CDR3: TGTGCCAGCAGCGACCCGACGGGGGTGTTTGACTATGGCTACACCTTC.

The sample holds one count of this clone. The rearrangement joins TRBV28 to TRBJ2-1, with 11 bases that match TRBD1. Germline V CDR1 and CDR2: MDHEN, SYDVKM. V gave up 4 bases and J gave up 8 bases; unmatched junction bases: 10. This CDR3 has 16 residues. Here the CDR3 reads CASSSGGQGAHDEQFF. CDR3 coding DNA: TGTGCCAGCAGTTCAGGAGGACAGGGGGCCCACGATGAGCAGTTCTTC.

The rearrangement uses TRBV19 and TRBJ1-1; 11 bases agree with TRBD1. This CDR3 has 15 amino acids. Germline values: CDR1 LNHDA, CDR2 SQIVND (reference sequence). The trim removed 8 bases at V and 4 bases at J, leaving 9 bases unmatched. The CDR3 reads CASCSSGQGATEAFF. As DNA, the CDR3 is TGTGCCAGTTGCTCGTCTGGACAGGGGGCCACTGAAGCTTTCTTT.

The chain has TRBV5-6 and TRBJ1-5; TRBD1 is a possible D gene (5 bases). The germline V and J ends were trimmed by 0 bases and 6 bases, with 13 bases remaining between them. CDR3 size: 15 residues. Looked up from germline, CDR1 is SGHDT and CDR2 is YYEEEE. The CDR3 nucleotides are TGTGCCAGCAGCTTGGGGGGGGTGAGGTCTCAGCCCCAGCATTTT. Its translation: CASSLGGVRSQPQHF.

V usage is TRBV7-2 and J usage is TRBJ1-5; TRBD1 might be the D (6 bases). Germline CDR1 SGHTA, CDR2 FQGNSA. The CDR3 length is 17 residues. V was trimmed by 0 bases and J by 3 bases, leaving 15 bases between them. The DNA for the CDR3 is TGTGCCAGCAGCTTAGCTCAGGGGAAGGGGAACAATCAGCCCCAGCATTTT. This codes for CASSLAQGKGNNQPQHF. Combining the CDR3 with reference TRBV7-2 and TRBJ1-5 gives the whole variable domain GAGVSQSPSNKVTEKGKDVELRCDPISGHTALYWYRQSLGQGLEFLIYFQGNSAPDKSGLPSDRFSAERTGGSVSTLTIQRTQQEDSAVYLCASSLAQGKGNNQPQHFGDGTRLSIL.

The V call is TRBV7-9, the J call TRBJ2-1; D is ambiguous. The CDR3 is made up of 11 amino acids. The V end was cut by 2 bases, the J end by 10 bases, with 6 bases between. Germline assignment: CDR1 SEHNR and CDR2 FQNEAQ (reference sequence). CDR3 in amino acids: CASSLLEEQFF. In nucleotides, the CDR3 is TGTGCCAGCAGCTTATTAGAAGAGCAGTTCTTC. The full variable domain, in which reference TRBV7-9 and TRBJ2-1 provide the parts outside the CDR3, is DTGVSQNPRHKITKRGQNVTFRCDPISEHNRLYWYRQTLGQGPEFLTYFQNEAQLEKSRLLSDRFSAERPKGSFSTLEIQRTEQGDSAMYLCASSLLEEQFFGPGTRLTVL.

DNA of the CDR3: TGTGCCAGCAGTGAGTGGGACAGGGGAACGGAGACCCAGTACTTC. Its translation is CASSEWDRGTETQYF. The chain is built from TRBV2 and TRBJ2-5, with TRBD1 matching over 10 bases. Germline lookup yields CDR1 SNHLY and CDR2 FYNNEI. V shed 3 bases, J shed 5 bases, and the junction held 6 bases outside the gene matches. There are 15 residues in the CDR3. The entire variable domain, with the rest obtained from reference TRBV2 and TRBJ2-5, is as follows: EPEVTQTPSHQVTQMGQEVILRCVPISNHLYFYWYRQILGQKVEFLVSFYNNEISEKSEIFDDQFSVERPDGSNFTLKIRSTKLEDSAMYFCASSEWDRGTETQYFGPGTRLLVL.

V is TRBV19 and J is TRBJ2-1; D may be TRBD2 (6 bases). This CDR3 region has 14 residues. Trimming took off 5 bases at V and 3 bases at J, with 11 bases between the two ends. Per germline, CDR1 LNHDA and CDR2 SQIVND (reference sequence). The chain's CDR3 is CASSPWTIYNEQFF. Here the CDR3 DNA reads TGTGCCAGTAGTCCCTGGACTATCTACAATGAGCAGTTCTTC.

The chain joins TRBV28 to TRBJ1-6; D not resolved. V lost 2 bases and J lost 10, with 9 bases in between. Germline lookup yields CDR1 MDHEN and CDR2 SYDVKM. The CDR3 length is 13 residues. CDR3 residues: CASSLGGRSPLHF. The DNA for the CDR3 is TGTGCCAGCAGTTTAGGAGGGCGCTCACCCCTCCACTTT.

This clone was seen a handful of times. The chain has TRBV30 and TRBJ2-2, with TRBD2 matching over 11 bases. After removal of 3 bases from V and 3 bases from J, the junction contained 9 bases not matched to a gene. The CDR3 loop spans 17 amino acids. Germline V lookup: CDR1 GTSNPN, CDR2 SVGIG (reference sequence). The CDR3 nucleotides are TGTGCCTGGAGCCCCTTTAGCGGGGGGGCTTACACCGGGGAGCTGTTTTTT. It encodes CAWSPFSGGAYTGELFF.

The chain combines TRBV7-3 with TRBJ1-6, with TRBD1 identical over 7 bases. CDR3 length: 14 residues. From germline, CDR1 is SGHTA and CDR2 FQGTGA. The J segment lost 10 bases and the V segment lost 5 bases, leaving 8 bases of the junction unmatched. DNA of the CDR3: TGTGCCAGCAGCCCAACAGGGGAAGGGTCACCCCTCCACTTT. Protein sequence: CASSPTGEGSPLHF.

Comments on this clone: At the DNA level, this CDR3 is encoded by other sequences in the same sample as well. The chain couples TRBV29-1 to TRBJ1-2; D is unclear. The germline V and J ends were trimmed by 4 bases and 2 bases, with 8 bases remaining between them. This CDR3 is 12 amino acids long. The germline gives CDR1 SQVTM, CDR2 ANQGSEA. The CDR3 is CSVGSGNYGYTF. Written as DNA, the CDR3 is TGCAGCGTTGGGTCCGGGAACTATGGCTACACCTTC. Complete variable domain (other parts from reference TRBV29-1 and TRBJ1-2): SAVISQKPSRDICQRGTSLTIQCQVDSQVTMMFWYRQQPGQSLTLIATANQGSEATYESGFVIDKFPISRPNLTFSTLTVSNMSPEDSSIYLCSVGSGNYGYTFGSGTRLTVV.

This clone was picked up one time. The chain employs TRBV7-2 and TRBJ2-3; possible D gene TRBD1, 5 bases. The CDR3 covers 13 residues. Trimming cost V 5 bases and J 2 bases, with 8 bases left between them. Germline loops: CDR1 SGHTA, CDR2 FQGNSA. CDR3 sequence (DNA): TGTGCCAGCAGCCCAGGGCACACAGATACGCAGTATTTT. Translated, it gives CASSPGHTDTQYF.

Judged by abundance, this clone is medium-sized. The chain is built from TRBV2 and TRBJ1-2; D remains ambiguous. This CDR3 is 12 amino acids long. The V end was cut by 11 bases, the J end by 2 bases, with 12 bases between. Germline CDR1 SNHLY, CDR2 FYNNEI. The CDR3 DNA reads TGTGCCGTATCCGGAGGAAACTATGGCTACACCTTC. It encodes CAVSGGNYGYTF.

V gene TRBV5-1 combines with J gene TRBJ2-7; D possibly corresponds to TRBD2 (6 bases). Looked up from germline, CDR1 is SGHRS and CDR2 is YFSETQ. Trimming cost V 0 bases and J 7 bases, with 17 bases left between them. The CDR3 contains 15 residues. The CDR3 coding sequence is TGCGCCAGCAGCTTGGGGGCTCACGCGGGGACTGAGCAGTACTTC. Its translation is CASSLGAHAGTEQYF.

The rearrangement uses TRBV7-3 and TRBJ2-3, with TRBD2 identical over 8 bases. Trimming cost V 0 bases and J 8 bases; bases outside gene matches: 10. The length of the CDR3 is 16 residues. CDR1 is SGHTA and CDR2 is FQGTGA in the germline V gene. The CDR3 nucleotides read TGTGCCAGCAGCTTAACGTTGTCGGGGGGGCCGATTACGCAGTATTTT. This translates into CASSLTLSGGPITQYF.

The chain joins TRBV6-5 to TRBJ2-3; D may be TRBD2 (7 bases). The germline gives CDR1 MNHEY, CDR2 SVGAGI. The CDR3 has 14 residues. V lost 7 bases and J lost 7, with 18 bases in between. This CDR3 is CASIQGGGINTQYF. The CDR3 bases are TGTGCCAGCATACAGGGAGGGGGAATAAATACGCAGTATTTT.

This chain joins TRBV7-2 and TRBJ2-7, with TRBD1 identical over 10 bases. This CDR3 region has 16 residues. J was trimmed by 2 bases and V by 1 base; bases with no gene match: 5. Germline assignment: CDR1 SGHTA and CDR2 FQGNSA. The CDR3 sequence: CASSLVGTGATYEQYF. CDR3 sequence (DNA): TGTGCCAGCAGCTTAGTGGGGACAGGGGCAACCTACGAGCAGTACTTC.

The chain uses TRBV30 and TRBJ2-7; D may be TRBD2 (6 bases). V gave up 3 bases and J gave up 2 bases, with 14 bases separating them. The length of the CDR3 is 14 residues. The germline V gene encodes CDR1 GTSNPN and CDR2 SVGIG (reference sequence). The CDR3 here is CAWRGSGVAYEQYF. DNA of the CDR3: TGTGCCTGGAGGGGTTCGGGGGTGGCCTACGAGCAGTACTTC.

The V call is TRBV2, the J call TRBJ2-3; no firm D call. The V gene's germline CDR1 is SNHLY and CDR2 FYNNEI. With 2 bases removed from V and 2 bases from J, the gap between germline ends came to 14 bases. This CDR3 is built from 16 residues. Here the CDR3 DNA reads TGTGCCAGCAGTGAAACTAATTCGGCCTTCACAGATACGCAGTATTTT. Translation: CASSETNSAFTDTQYF.

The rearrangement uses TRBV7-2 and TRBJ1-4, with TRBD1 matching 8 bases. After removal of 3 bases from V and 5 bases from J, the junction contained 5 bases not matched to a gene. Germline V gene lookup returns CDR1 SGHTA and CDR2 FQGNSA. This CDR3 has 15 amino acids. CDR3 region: CASSFDRGPNEKLFF. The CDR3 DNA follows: TGTGCCAGCAGCTTCGACAGGGGACCGAATGAAAAACTGTTTTTT. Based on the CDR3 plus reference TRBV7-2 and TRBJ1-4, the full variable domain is GAGVSQSPSNKVTEKGKDVELRCDPISGHTALYWYRQSLGQGLEFLIYFQGNSAPDKSGLPSDRFSAERTGGSVSTLTIQRTQQEDSAVYLCASSFDRGPNEKLFFGSGTQLSVL.

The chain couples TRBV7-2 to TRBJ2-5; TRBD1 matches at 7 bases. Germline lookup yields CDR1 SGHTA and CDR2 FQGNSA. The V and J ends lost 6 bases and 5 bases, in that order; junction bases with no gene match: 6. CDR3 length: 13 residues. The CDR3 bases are TGTGCCAGCAGGAGGGGGCGCGTTGAGACCCAGTACTTC. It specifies CASRRGRVETQYF.

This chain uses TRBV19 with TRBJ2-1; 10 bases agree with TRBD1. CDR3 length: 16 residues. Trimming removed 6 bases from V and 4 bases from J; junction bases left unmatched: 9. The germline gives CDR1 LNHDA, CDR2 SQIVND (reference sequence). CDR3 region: CASRPRQGADYNEQFF. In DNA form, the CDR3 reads TGTGCCAGTAGGCCTAGACAGGGGGCGGATTACAATGAGCAGTTCTTC.

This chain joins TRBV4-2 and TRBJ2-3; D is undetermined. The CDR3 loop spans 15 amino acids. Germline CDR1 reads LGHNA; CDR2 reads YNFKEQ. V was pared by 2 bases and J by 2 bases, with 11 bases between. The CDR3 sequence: CASSQQPGTTDTQYF. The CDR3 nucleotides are TGTGCCAGCAGCCAACAACCCGGTACCACAGATACGCAGTATTTT.

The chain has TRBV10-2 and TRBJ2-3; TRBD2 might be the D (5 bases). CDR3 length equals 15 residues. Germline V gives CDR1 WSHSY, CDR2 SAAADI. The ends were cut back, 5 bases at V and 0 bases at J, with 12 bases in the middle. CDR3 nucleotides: TGCGCCAGCAGTACGATGAGCGGCAGCACAGATACGCAGTATTTT. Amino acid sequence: CASSTMSGSTDTQYF.

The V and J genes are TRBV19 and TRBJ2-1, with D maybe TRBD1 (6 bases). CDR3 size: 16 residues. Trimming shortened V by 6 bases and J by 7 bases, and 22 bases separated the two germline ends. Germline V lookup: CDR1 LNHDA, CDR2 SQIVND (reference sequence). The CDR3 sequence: CASSPPTGGRWNEQFF. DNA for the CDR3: TGTGCCAGTAGCCCTCCGACAGGTGGTAGGTGGAATGAGCAGTTCTTC. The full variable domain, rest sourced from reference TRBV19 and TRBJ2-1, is DGGITQSPKYLFRKEGQNVTLSCEQNLNHDAMYWYRQDPGQGLRLIYYSQIVNDFQKGDIAEGYSVSREKKESFPLTVTSAQKNPTAFYLCASSPPTGGRWNEQFFGPGTRLTVL.

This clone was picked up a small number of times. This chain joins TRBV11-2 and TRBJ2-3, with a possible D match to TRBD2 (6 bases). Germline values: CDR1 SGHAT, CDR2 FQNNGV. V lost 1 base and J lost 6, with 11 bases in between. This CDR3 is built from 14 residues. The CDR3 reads CASSLVPGRDTQYF. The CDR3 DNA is TGTGCCAGCAGCTTAGTCCCGGGGAGGGATACGCAGTATTTT.

This CDR3 is CASSEVRNYGYTF. CDR3 bases: TGTGCCAGCAGTGAGGTCAGGAACTATGGCTACACCTTC. This chain uses TRBV2 with TRBJ1-2; D uncertain. Germline-derived CDR1 and CDR2 are SNHLY and FYNNEI. V was shortened by 3 bases and J by 2 bases, with 7 bases between the two germline ends. The CDR3 is made up of 13 amino acids.

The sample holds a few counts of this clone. CDR3 bases: TGTGCCAGCAGCGCTAGCGGGGGGCGAGGCGGGGAGCTGTTTTTT. This gives the protein CASSASGGRGGELFF. V gene TRBV2 combines with J gene TRBJ2-2; TRBD2 aligns across 11 bases. The CDR3 loop spans 15 amino acids. CDR1 and CDR2 (germline): SNHLY, FYNNEI. With V trimmed by 6 bases and J by 7 bases, 7 bases remained unmatched.